This TCR beta chain is drawn from a study of T cells after yellow fever vaccination. Study conclusions and caveats: Only a minor proportion of clonotypes was detected across both CD4 and CD8 compartments. Once the booster was given, most primary-vaccination clones reappeared, at about 96% for CD4 and over 85% for CD8. Within FACS-sorted repertoires, abundant clonotypes contaminating from the bulk population could be present.

V shed 6 bases and J shed 8 bases, with 10 bases lying between them. Germline-derived CDR1 and CDR2 are MNHEY and SVGEGT. The CDR3 covers 12 residues. As regards this clonotype: What it recognizes is unknown.

5'RACE template switching generated TCR cDNA, adding a universal primer site and UMIs. TCRdb re-called the 5' RACE reads with MiXCR, one entry per CDR3 protein. The repertoire holds 500,000 to 650,000 distinct CDR3 sequences, around an eighth seen once, with 14% to 15% in the top ten. The clonotype originates from a man aged 25-45 years who received the YFV17D yellow fever vaccine. Sequenced here: PBMCs, sampled on the day of the yellow fever booster vaccination. J is TRBJ2-2 and V is TRBV6-2 or TRBV6-3; D uncertain. This chain's CDR3 is CASSQSRGELFF. CDR3 bases: TGTGCCAGCAGCCAGTCCCGGGGGGAGCTGTTTTTT.